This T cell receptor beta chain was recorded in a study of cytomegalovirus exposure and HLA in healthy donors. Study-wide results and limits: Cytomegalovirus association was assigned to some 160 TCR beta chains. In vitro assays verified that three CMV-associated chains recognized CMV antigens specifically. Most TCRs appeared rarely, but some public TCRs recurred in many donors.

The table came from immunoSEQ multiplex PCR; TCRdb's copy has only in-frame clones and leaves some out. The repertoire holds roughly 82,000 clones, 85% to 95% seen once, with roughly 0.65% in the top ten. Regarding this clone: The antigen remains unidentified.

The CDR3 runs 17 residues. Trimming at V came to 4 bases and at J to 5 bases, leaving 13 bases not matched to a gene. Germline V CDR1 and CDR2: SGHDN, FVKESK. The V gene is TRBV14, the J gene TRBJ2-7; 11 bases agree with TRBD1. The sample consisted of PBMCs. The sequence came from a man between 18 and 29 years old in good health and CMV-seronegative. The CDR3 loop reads CASSLHKDRGRRHEQYF. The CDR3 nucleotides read TGTGCCAGCAGCCTACATAAGGACAGGGGGCGCCGGCACGAGCAGTACTTC. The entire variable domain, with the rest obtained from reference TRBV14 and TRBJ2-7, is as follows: EAGVTQFPSHSVIEKGQTVTLRCDPISGHDNLYWYRRVMGKEIKFLLHFVKESKQDESGMPNNRFLAERTGGTYSTLKVQPAELEDSGVYFCASSLHKDRGRRHEQYFGPGTRLTVT.